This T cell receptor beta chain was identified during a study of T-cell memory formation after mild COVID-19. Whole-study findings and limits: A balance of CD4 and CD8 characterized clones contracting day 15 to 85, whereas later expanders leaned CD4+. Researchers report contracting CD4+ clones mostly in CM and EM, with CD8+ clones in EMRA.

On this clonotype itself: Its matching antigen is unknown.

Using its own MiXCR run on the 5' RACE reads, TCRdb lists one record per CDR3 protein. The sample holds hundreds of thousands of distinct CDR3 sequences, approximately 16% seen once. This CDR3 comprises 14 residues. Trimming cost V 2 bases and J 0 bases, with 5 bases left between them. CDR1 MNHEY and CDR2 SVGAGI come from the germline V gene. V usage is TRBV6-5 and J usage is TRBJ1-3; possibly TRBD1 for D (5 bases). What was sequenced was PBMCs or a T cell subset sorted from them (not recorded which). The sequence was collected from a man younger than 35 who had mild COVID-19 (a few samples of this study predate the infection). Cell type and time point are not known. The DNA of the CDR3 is TGTGCCAGCAGTTACGGACACTCTGGAAACACCATATATTTT. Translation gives CASSYGHSGNTIYF.